The clone carrying this T cell receptor (beta chain) showed up many times. Unsorted bulk tissue (about 20-32 mg) underwent RNA and DNA co-extraction. The CDR3 has 14 amino acids. The J segment lost 3 bases and the V segment lost 9 bases, leaving 8 bases of the junction unmatched. The germline V gene has CDR1 MNHNS and CDR2 SASEGT. The data were taken from a study of tumor-infiltrating lymphocytes in primary liver carcinoma. Starting material of around 460 ng total RNA yielded TCR beta cDNA via a constant-region primer. Libraries for TCR beta were built through three nested multiplex PCR rounds, which together made up a slightly modified ARM-PCR procedure. TRBV1-TRBV30 forward primers paired with a C-beta reverse primer were used in the first two PCR rounds, which ran approximately 10 cycles each. TCRdb independently ran MiXCR on the multiplex PCR reads; one entry per CDR3 protein. The table has around 120,000 distinct CDR3 sequences, 50% to 65% seen once.

This TCR was recovered from a woman aged 60-70 years with primary liver carcinoma and hepatitis B virus infection. Sequenced input: liver tumor tissue from sampling region 1. Subset indicated: tumor region T1, superior pole. This rearrangement joins TRBV6-1 to TRBJ2-1; the match to TRBD2 covers 7 bases. The CDR3 region has the DNA TGTGCCAGGATTAACGGACTAGGCTACAATGAGCAGTTCTTC. This encodes CARINGLGYNEQFF.